Below are 16 T cell receptor beta chains sequenced from a single sample in a study of CD8 T cells in ankylosing spondylitis. Study conclusions and caveats: A motif in TCR beta, a set of eight or nine highly homologous variants, appeared characteristic of ankylosing spondylitis blood.

Each CDR3 protein is one row after TCRdb ran MiXCR on the 5' RACE reads. Of around 490,000 distinct CDR3 sequences listed, over 4% are singletons. Their recognized antigens are unknown. Sequencing used blood, either unsorted or a sorted T cell fraction (not recorded which). Receptor source: a male donor with ankylosing spondylitis.

In this sample, this clonotype turned up a few times. This chain uses TRBV6-2 or TRBV6-3 with TRBJ1-1; D is possibly TRBD1 (5 bases). Germline V lookup: CDR1 MNHEY, CDR2 SVGEGT. Trimming removed 3 bases at V and 4 bases at J, with 15 bases between. The CDR3 extends over 15 amino acids. This chain's CDR3 is CASSYYQGLRTEAFF. In DNA, the CDR3 is TGTGCCAGCAGTTATTACCAGGGTTTGCGCACTGAAGCTTTCTTT.

In its sample, this clonotype was seen many times. The V and J genes are TRBV7-9 and TRBJ2-6; 7 bases align to TRBD1. CDR3 length: 17 residues. Looked up from germline, CDR1 is SEHNR and CDR2 is FQNEAQ (reference sequence). J gave up 0 bases and V 11 bases, and 13 bases lay outside the gene matches. This CDR3 reads CAYRGPSSSSGANVLTF. CDR3 bases: TGTGCCTATAGGGGGCCGTCATCTAGCTCTGGGGCCAACGTCCTGACTTTC.

This clonotype occurred a few times. The genes are TRBV5-6 and TRBJ1-1, with D hard to call. Looked up from germline, CDR1 is SGHDT and CDR2 is YYEEEE. This CDR3 contains 14 residues. Trimming removed 6 bases at V and 3 bases at J, with 15 bases between. The DNA of the CDR3 is TGTGCCAGCACCCCTCCCCGGGCCCACACTGAAGCTTTCTTT. Protein: CASTPPRAHTEAFF.

The rearrangement joins TRBV6-1 to TRBJ1-1; 9 positions agree with TRBD1. CDR1 is MNHNS and CDR2 is SASEGT in the germline V gene. J gave up 10 bases and V 8 bases, and 14 bases lay outside the gene matches. This CDR3 comprises 14 residues. In DNA form, the CDR3 reads TGTGCCAGCTCAGAGGGACAGGGAACTTGGGGAGCTTTCTTT. Protein sequence: CASSEGQGTWGAFF.

This clonotype occurred many times. V gene TRBV6-1 combines with J gene TRBJ2-7; possibly TRBD2 for D (6 bases). V gave up 6 bases and J gave up 3 bases, with 15 bases separating them. Germline loops: CDR1 MNHNS, CDR2 SASEGT. This CDR3 is 14 amino acids long. The DNA of the CDR3 is TGTGCCAGCAGACGGCGGGACTCCAGCTACGAGCAGTACTTC. Translated: CASRRRDSSYEQYF.

This clonotype was observed many times. The CDR3, as DNA: TGTGCCAGCAGCTTAGCGACTAGCGGGGGCGAATACGAGCAGTACTTC. It specifies CASSLATSGGEYEQYF. V gene TRBV7-2 combines with J gene TRBJ2-7, with 12 positions matching TRBD2. Per the germline V gene, CDR1 is SGHTA and CDR2 is FQGNSA. Trimming cost V 0 bases and J 4 bases; bases outside gene matches: 4. CDR3 size: 16 residues.

The genes are TRBV11-2 and TRBJ2-5; maybe TRBD1 (5 bases). CDR3 length: 16 residues. The germline V and J ends were trimmed by 1 base and 2 bases, with 14 bases remaining between them. The germline V gene encodes CDR1 SGHAT and CDR2 FQNNGV. CDR3 in amino acids: CASSLGYPGWQETQYF. Written as DNA, the CDR3 is TGTGCCAGCAGCTTAGGGTATCCAGGGTGGCAAGAGACCCAGTACTTC. The complete variable domain, with remaining parts taken from reference TRBV11-2 and TRBJ2-5, reads EAGVAQSPRYKIIEKRQSVAFWCNPISGHATLYWYQQILGQGPKLLIQFQNNGVVDDSQLPKDRFSAERLKGVDSTLKIQPAKLEDSAVYLCASSLGYPGWQETQYFGPGTRLLVL.

This clonotype has ten or more counts. The chain uses TRBV20-1 and TRBJ1-5; maybe TRBD1 (5 bases). Deletions cut 3 bases from V and 5 bases from J, with 8 bases between. This CDR3 spans 12 amino acids. Germline V gene lookup returns CDR1 DFQATT and CDR2 SNEGSKA (reference sequence). CDR3 loop: CSARQGDQPQHF. CDR3 coding DNA: TGCAGTGCTAGGCAGGGTGATCAGCCCCAGCATTTT.

This clonotype was observed at least ten times. The chain links TRBV27 to TRBJ1-4; TRBD1 agrees at 7 bases. J was trimmed by 7 bases and V by 6 bases; bases with no gene match: 2. The V gene's germline CDR1 is MNHEY and CDR2 SMNVEV (reference sequence). CDR3 size: 12 residues. The CDR3 DNA is TGTGCCAGCAGGCAGGGGGGTGAAAAACTGTTTTTT. Its translation is CASRQGGEKLFF.

This clonotype appeared many times. V usage is TRBV27 and J usage is TRBJ1-3; D might be TRBD1 (5 bases). Germline V lookup: CDR1 MNHEY, CDR2 SMNVEV (reference sequence). V gave up 3 bases and J gave up 2 bases, with 8 bases separating them. This CDR3 is 14 amino acids long. CDR3: CASSFRGAGNTIYF. The CDR3 DNA reads as TGTGCCAGCAGTTTTAGAGGGGCTGGAAACACCATATATTTT.

This clonotype was detected many times. The DNA for the CDR3 is TGCGCCAGCAACCGGGACAGGGGTGGAAATGAGCAGTTCTTC. Its protein is CASNRDRGGNEQFF. This rearrangement joins TRBV5-1 to TRBJ2-1; 10 bases line up with TRBD1. Germline values: CDR1 SGHRS, CDR2 YFSETQ. V was clipped by 6 bases and J by 7 bases; unmatched bases: 7. The CDR3 is 14 amino acids.

This clonotype was counted many times. The CDR3 nucleotides are TGTGCCAGCAGTTTCTTGGGGTACTACGAGCAGTACTTC. Amino acid sequence: CASSFLGYYEQYF. This rearrangement joins TRBV6-2 or TRBV6-3 to TRBJ2-7; D remains ambiguous. Germline-derived CDR1 and CDR2 are MNHEY and SVGEGT. Trimming cost V 4 bases and J 3 bases, with 10 bases left between them. The CDR3 spans 13 residues.

The table lists this clonotype with many counts. The gene calls are TRBV4-3 and TRBJ2-1; TRBD1 matches 9 bases. Unmatched junction bases numbered 8, after V lost 2 bases and J lost 12 bases. Germline lookup yields CDR1 LGHNA and CDR2 YSLEER. The CDR3 has 14 residues. The CDR3 region is CASSQNTGGGVQFF. The DNA for the CDR3 is TGCGCCAGCAGCCAAAATACAGGGGGCGGAGTGCAGTTCTTC.

The rearrangement joins TRBV10-3 to TRBJ2-1; TRBD2 matches 14 bases. The V segment lost 5 bases and the J segment 7 bases; nucleotides outside the gene matches: 4. The CDR3 consists of 15 residues. From germline, CDR1 is ENHRY and CDR2 SYGVKD. DNA of the CDR3: TGTGCCATCAGTTACGGGACTAGCGGGAGTAATGAGCAGTTCTTC. Protein: CAISYGTSGSNEQFF.

This clonotype was seen repeatedly, ten times or more. The V gene is TRBV4-2, the J gene TRBJ2-4; the match to TRBD2 covers 8 bases. The V segment lost 4 bases and the J segment 13 bases; nucleotides outside the gene matches: 12. Germline V gene sequence: CDR1 LGHNA, CDR2 YNFKEQ. This CDR3 comprises 14 residues. The CDR3 loop reads CASSPTGRTSTQYF. The CDR3 nucleotides are TGTGCCAGCAGCCCAACAGGGAGGACTAGCACACAGTACTTC.

The table lists this clonotype with many counts. The chain uses TRBV9 and TRBJ1-4; 7 nucleotides line up with TRBD1. Germline lookup yields CDR1 SGDLS and CDR2 YYNGEE. This CDR3 is 16 amino acids long. J gave up 4 bases and V 0 bases, and 6 bases lay outside the gene matches. The CDR3, as DNA: TGTGCCAGCAGCGTAGAACCGGGACAGATTAATGAAAAACTGTTTTTT. Translating gives CASSVEPGQINEKLFF.